The present entry profiles one TCR beta chain with its context. Its specificity is unknown. This entry comes from a study of cytomegalovirus exposure and HLA in healthy donors. Study conclusions and caveats: Both high specificity and high sensitivity reportedly marked the classifier's diagnosis of cytomegalovirus status.

Primers for the PCR totalled 60 Vbeta and 13 Jbeta. Sequencing used immunoSEQ multiplex PCR; TCRdb keeps in-frame clones, though not all of them. This table holds around 210,000 clones. There are 15 residues in the CDR3. Trimming cost V 0 bases and J 5 bases; bases outside gene matches: 4. Germline V gene data show CDR1 as SNHLY and CDR2 as FYNNEI. Unrecorded immune exposure was likely among donors, who were nominally healthy when sampled. This chain joins TRBV2 and TRBJ2-3, with 8 bases matching TRBD2. The origin of this receptor is a woman aged 25-40 years in good health and CMV-seropositive. The specimen sequenced was PBMCs. In nucleotides, the CDR3 is TGTGCCAGCAGTGAAGCGCGGCTAGCGGGAGATACGCAGTATTTT. It encodes CASSEARLAGDTQYF.